The rows below give T cell receptor beta chains drawn from one sample of a study of OX40 agonist ivuxolimab in advanced cancers. The assay was immunoSEQ multiplex PCR, and TCRdb's table has in-frame clones only and misses some. The sample includes tens of thousands of clones, over 75% of them seen just once. The sample was CD4+ or CD8+ T cells sorted from blood, taken in a trial of the OX40 agonist ivuxolimab. The receptors stem from an adult with an advanced solid tumor such as melanoma, head and neck, liver or kidney cancer. The CDR3 runs from the conserved cysteine through the conserved F or W. D genes are given only for firm matches. Clone size is shown for a subset of rows, as once, few, many or a class of expanded clone.

TRBJ2-3 TRBV27 TRBD2 NA CASRIAGGGYTDTQYF TGTGCCAGCAGAATAGCGGGAGGTGGATATACAGATACGCAGTATTTT
TRBJ2-2 TRBV5-1 TRBD2 NA CASGFGSGSGELFF TGCGCCAGCGGCTTCGGGAGCGGGAGCGGGGAGCTGTTTTTT
TRBJ2-2 TRBV5-4 TRBD1 NA CASSLGTGENTGELFF TGTGCCAGCAGCCTAGGGACAGGAGAGAACACCGGGGAGCTGTTTTTT
TRBJ2-1 TRBV6-5 NA few CASSPHRSEQFF TGTGCCAGCAGTCCTCATAGGAGTGAGCAGTTCTTC
TRBJ2-2 TRBV12-5 TRBD2 NA CASGLWTSGNTGELFF TGTGCTAGTGGTTTATGGACTAGCGGGAACACCGGGGAGCTGTTTTTT
TRBJ2-7 TRBV28 NA NA CASSLSYYEQYF TGTGCCAGCAGTTTATCCTACTACGAGCAGTACTTC
TRBJ1-5 TRBV19 NA few CASSIAGSGNQPQHF TGTGCCAGTAGTATAGCGGGTAGCGGCAATCAGCCCCAGCATTTT
TRBJ1-1 TRBV11-3 NA NA CASSLRGNTEAFF TGTGCCAGCAGCCTGAGGGGGAACACTGAAGCTTTCTTT
TRBJ2-7 TRBV7-2 NA once CASSLSPGLSYEQYF TGTGCCAGCAGCTTATCCCCGGGACTTTCCTACGAGCAGTACTTC
TRBJ2-5 TRBV9 NA NA CASSVAVQGLETQYF TGTGCCAGCAGCGTAGCTGTACAGGGTTTAGAGACCCAGTACTTC
TRBJ1-6 TRBV27 NA NA CASSQGAWGSPLHF TGTGCCAGCAGCCAAGGAGCATGGGGTTCACCCCTCCACTTT
TRBJ2-1 TRBV11-2 NA NA CASSSKNTGFRFYNEQFF TGTGCCAGCAGCTCCAAAAACACAGGGTTCCGTTTTTACAATGAGCAGTTCTTC
TRBJ2-3 TRBV6-6 NA NA CASTGLADTQYF TGTGCCAGCACAGGGTTGGCAGATACGCAGTATTTT
TRBJ1-1 TRBV16 NA NA CASSQTTEMNTEAFF TGTGCCAGCAGCCAAACAACAGAGATGAACACTGAAGCTTTCTTT
TRBJ2-1 TRBV6-5 TRBD2 NA CASTKIAGASNEQFF TGTGCCAGCACCAAAATAGCGGGAGCAAGCAATGAGCAGTTCTTC
TRBJ2-2 TRBV15 NA NA CATSRWTVTTSHTGELFF TGTGCCACCAGCAGGTGGACAGTCACAACATCCCACACCGGGGAGCTGTTTTTT
TRBJ2-7 TRBV11-3 TRBD1 NA CASSQDRLDYEQYF TGTGCCAGCAGCCAGGACAGGTTAGACTACGAGCAGTACTTC
TRBJ2-3 TRBV5-1 TRBD1 NA CASSLDSWGQGASDTQYF TGCGCCAGCAGCTTGGATTCGTGGGGTCAGGGGGCGTCAGATACGCAGTATTTT
TRBJ2-1 TRBV5-6 NA NA CASSLDLASEQFF TGTGCCAGCAGCTTGGATCTAGCCAGTGAGCAGTTCTTC
TRBJ2-4 TRBV2 NA once CASLAVAKNIQYF TGTGCCAGCCTGGCCGTAGCCAAAAACATTCAGTACTTC
TRBJ2-5 TRBV28 NA NA CASKTSVGLGSGETQYF TGTGCCAGCAAAACTAGTGTCGGTCTAGGGTCGGGAGAGACCCAGTACTTC
TRBJ2-1 TRBV18 NA NA CASSPGITRTVGLNEQFF TGTGCCAGCTCACCCGGTATCACCCGGACAGTCGGACTTAATGAGCAGTTCTTC
TRBJ2-7 TRBV6-1 TRBD1 NA CASMGQGGYEQYF TGTGCCAGCATGGGACAGGGGGGATACGAGCAGTACTTC
TRBJ2-5 TRBV14 NA NA CASSQNNQETQYF TGTGCCAGCAGCCAAAACAACCAAGAGACCCAGTACTTC
TRBJ2-3 TRBV4-2 NA NA CASSQDLPLLVLSTDTQYF TGTGCCAGCAGCCAAGATCTGCCGTTGCTAGTTTTGAGCACAGATACGCAGTATTTT
TRBJ1-6 TRBV6-4 NA NA CASRDGDNSPLHF TGTGCCAGCCGGGACGGGGATAATTCACCCCTCCACTTT
TRBJ2-6 TRBV4-1 NA NA CASSQGSAGANVLTF TGCGCCAGCAGCCAAGGATCAGCTGGGGCCAACGTCCTGACTTTC
TRBJ2-3 TRBV5-4 NA NA CASSLSAESTDTQYF TGTGCCAGCAGCTTGTCAGCGGAAAGCACAGATACGCAGTATTTT
TRBJ1-6 TRBV28 NA NA CASYVAGRRGSPLHF TGTGCCAGCTACGTTGCCGGCCGAAGGGGCTCACCCCTCCACTTT
TRBJ2-7 TRBV7-8 NA NA CASSRWGGRDSYEQYF TGTGCCAGCAGCCGATGGGGAGGCAGGGACTCCTACGAGCAGTACTTC
TRBJ2-1 TRBV7-9 NA NA CASSPFGGVGYNEQFF TGTGCCAGCAGCCCCTTCGGGGGTGTGGGCTACAATGAGCAGTTCTTC
TRBJ1-6 TRBV7-9 NA NA CASSPGVDNSPLHF TGTGCCAGCTCGCCGGGGGTGGATAATTCACCCCTCCACTTT